The T cell receptor (beta chain) described here comes from a study of T cell responses to AZD1222 COVID-19 vaccine (dated by TCRdb to 2020 to 2023). At the level of the whole study: AZD1222 recipients given second doses at about 4 weeks or at about 12 weeks were pooled, since spike-specific TCR depth and breadth were not found to differ between the two schedules. A total of 233 trial participants underwent TCR sequencing, of whom 200 to 220 had received two doses of AZD1222 and 26 had received two doses of the MenACWY control vaccine. Trial participants were enrolled by age into subgroups of 18-55, 56-69 and 70-plus years, and approximately 150, 30 and 60 TCR-sequenced participants, respectively, were included in these subgroups.

On this clone itself: This receptor's antigen is unknown. No clone much larger than this one lies a single base away; base qualities are absent.

V ends up 0 bases short and J 2 bases short, with an unmatched junction base count of 3. Based on the germline V gene (reference sequence), the CDR1 and CDR2 sequences are GTSNPN and SVGIG. Including cysteine and phenylalanine, the CDR3 has 14 amino acids. Only CDR3 DNA remains: 42 bases, in frame from the first base. The investigation overall reported the following: In the small 56-69-year group, the increase in depth fell short of significance, most likely because of low power. Conclusions about previously exposed vaccinees were limited because only a handful of AZD1222 recipients were SARS-CoV-2 seropositive at baseline. Because no day 14 peak-response samples were available, repertoires were characterized only after the peak T cell response. The whole spike protein was spanned by vaccine-associated CD4 TCRs, and dominant responses were seen in regions 160-218 and 743-854. Reportedly, close to half of the unique spike-specific TCRs recognized epitopes lying outside the regions that are mutated in the B.1.351 and B.1.1.7 variants. Most participants were white British and females outnumbered males, and the authors suggested that clonal diversity may have been underestimated. Spike-specific TCR breadth and depth rose significantly after two AZD1222 doses compared with day 0 and with MenACWY recipients.

The CDR3 regions of human TCRbeta chains were analyzed by immunosequencing. As for how the authors treated the data: TCRs in the repertoires were matched against a reference library of SARS-CoV-2-specific TCRs that had been generated with the MIRA antigen-specificity platform. Breadth was defined as the fraction of unique TCRs that were SARS-CoV-2-associated, and depth was defined as the fraction of total T cells that were SARS-CoV-2-associated. Each spike-specific TCR was assigned to its reactive spike region and to a CD4 or CD8 class using the MIRA data. Log10-transformed breadth and depth values were compared by one-way ANOVA with Sidak's multiple comparisons tests. TCRdb limited this immuneACCESS table to in-frame rearrangements with V and J called. A share of clones is missing; checked studies link under half to unresolved V genes, and the rest is unexplained. That table furnishes V, J and clone size, whereas the DNA furnished D and trimming. This sample has roughly 120,000 clones in its table, and around 92% of those were observed once. Roughly 4.1% of the sample is taken by the ten largest.

Interpreted using the paper, the time point label stands for: baseline before first vaccination. Vaccinee samples were obtained from the UK trials COV001 and COV002, which included a single-blind randomized controlled phase 2/3 trial of AZD1222 (ChAdOx1 nCoV-19) in healthy adults. For TCRbeta chain sequencing, PBMC samples from trial participants were taken at day 0 and at day 28 after the second dose. The source material was peripheral blood, sampled on day 0 of AZD1222 vaccination. Recombination joined TRBV30 with TRBJ1-1; 7 bases in between match TRBD1. This TCR came from an adult in good health. The DNA is TGTGCCTGGAGTGTGGGAGGGGGCAACACTGAAGCTTTCTTT. Its amino acids are CAWSVGGGNTEAFF.